Below, 15 T cell receptor beta chains from the same sample are listed, as sequenced in a study of T cell changes during pregnancy in multiple sclerosis. This table comes from immunoSEQ multiplex PCR, and its TCRdb copy is limited to in-frame clones, with some not included. The sample records 34,000 or so clones, about nine tenths being singletons. The sequences come from CD8+ T cells from peripheral blood mononuclear cells, collected in the first trimester of pregnancy. All receptors come from a female donor with multiple sclerosis, enrolled in a pregnancy study.

The chain uses TRBV14 and TRBJ2-5; D gene uncertain. The CDR3 contains 12 residues. Germline values: CDR1 SGHDN, CDR2 FVKESK. Trimming took off 3 bases at V and 8 bases at J, with 10 bases between the two ends. CDR3 region: CASSQGWNTQYF. The CDR3 DNA sequence: TGTGCCAGCAGCCAGGGCTGGAACACCCAGTACTTC.

This clone showed up just a few times. The chain has TRBV28 and TRBJ2-7, with 7 bases fitting TRBD2. The CDR3 loop spans 16 amino acids. Germline CDR1 reads MDHEN; CDR2 reads SYDVKM. V gave up 1 base and J gave up 0 bases; unmatched junction bases: 6. The CDR3 sequence is CASSLSPREVSYEQYF. The CDR3 region has the DNA TGTGCCAGCAGTTTATCCCCACGGGAGGTCTCCTACGAGCAGTACTTC.

This chain uses TRBV29-1 with TRBJ2-1; possible D gene TRBD1, 6 bases. The CDR3 runs to 14 residues. The V gene lost 4 bases and the J gene lost 0 bases, with 10 bases spanning the gap. Germline CDR1 reads SQVTM; CDR2 reads ANQGSEA. As DNA, the CDR3 is TGCAGCGTTGGGACAGCTAACTCCTACAATGAGCAGTTCTTC. This sequence encodes CSVGTANSYNEQFF.

This chain links TRBV7-9 with TRBJ2-1, with D tentatively TRBD2 (7 bases). CDR1 and CDR2 (germline): SEHNR, FQNEAQ (reference sequence). V lost 0 bases and J lost 8, with 8 bases in between. The CDR3 totals 13 residues. The CDR3 DNA is TGTGCCAGCAGCTTAGCAGGGGGGGATGAGCAGTTCTTC. Translation gives CASSLAGGDEQFF.

The chain has TRBV9 and TRBJ2-3; 7 positions agree with TRBD2. The CDR3 covers 16 residues. V gave up 0 bases and J gave up 2 bases; unmatched junction bases: 6. Germline lookup yields CDR1 SGDLS and CDR2 YYNGEE. CDR3 DNA: TGTGCCAGCAGCGTAGCGAAGGGAGGGATCACAGATACGCAGTATTTT. Translating gives CASSVAKGGITDTQYF.

CDR3 residues: CASSWGTGASYEQYF. CDR3 DNA sequence: TGTGCCAGCAGTTGGGGGACAGGGGCCAGCTACGAGCAGTACTTC. This chain uses TRBV7-9 with TRBJ2-7; 10 bases map to TRBD1. This CDR3 has 15 residues. Germline V gene sequence: CDR1 SEHNR, CDR2 FQNEAQ (reference sequence). The trim removed 6 bases at V and 3 bases at J, leaving 8 bases unmatched.

This chain joins TRBV15 and TRBJ2-1, with 13 positions matching TRBD2. Trimming at V came to 3 bases and at J to 8 bases, leaving 13 bases not matched to a gene. The germline CDR1 and CDR2 sequences are LNHNV and YYDKDF (reference sequence). This CDR3 has 18 residues. CDR3 loop: CATSSYLPGTSGIDEQFF. The CDR3 nucleotides read TGTGCCACCAGCAGTTATCTTCCCGGGACTAGCGGGATAGATGAGCAGTTCTTC.

The J gene is TRBJ2-7, the V gene TRBV9; D perhaps matches TRBD1 (5 bases). Looked up from germline, CDR1 is SGDLS and CDR2 is YYNGEE. The germline V and J ends were trimmed by 2 bases and 2 bases, with 11 bases remaining between them. This CDR3 is built from 14 residues. In nucleotides, the CDR3 is TGTGCCAGCAGCGTGACGGACACGGCCTACGAGCAGTACTTC. This gives the protein CASSVTDTAYEQYF.

The chain combines TRBV5-5 with TRBJ1-4, with 7 bases lining up with TRBD1. CDR1 and CDR2 (germline): SGHKS, YYEKEE (reference sequence). The CDR3 covers 17 residues. The J segment lost 3 bases and the V segment lost 3 bases, leaving 11 bases of the junction unmatched. CDR3 in amino acids: CASSYEYDRVANEKLFF. The DNA for the CDR3 is TGTGCCAGCAGCTATGAGTATGACAGGGTTGCTAATGAAAAACTGTTTTTT.

The chain employs TRBV4-1 and TRBJ1-1, with D possibly being TRBD1 (6 bases). Trimming removed 3 bases from V and 4 bases from J, with 15 bases in between. The germline V gene has CDR1 MGHRA and CDR2 YSYEKL. The CDR3 has 15 amino acids. As DNA, the CDR3 is TGCGCCAGCAGCCACCTAGGGGGGGGCTCCACTGAAGCTTTCTTT. This encodes CASSHLGGGSTEAFF.

The chain is built from TRBV5-1 and TRBJ2-1, with 12 bases that match TRBD2. With V trimmed by 0 bases and J by 4 bases, 5 bases remained unmatched. CDR1 and CDR2 from the germline V gene are SGHRS and YFSETQ. The CDR3 loop spans 17 amino acids. The CDR3 DNA reads TGCGCCAGCAGCTTGGCGCTAGCGGGAGGGGTATACAATGAGCAGTTCTTC. It encodes CASSLALAGGVYNEQFF.

A note on this clone: At one boundary the junction diverges from the germline segment, which might be a read error. The chain is built from TRBV25-1 and TRBJ2-1; 9 nucleotides match TRBD2. CDR3 length equals 13 residues. Per the germline V gene, CDR1 is MGHDK and CDR2 is SYGVNS. The CDR3 spells CASTRDSSGIVLF. As DNA, the CDR3 is TGTGCCAGCACCCGAGACTCTAGCGGGATCGTACTCTTC.

The chain links TRBV2 to TRBJ2-7, with TRBD1 matching over 8 bases. The CDR3 extends over 14 amino acids. Germline-derived CDR1 and CDR2 are SNHLY and FYNNEI. Trimming at V came to 1 base and at J to 1 base, leaving 0 bases not matched to a gene. DNA for the CDR3: TGTGCCAGCAGTGAAGGGACAGGGTCCTACGAGCAGTACTTC. It yields the protein CASSEGTGSYEQYF.

The chain couples TRBV11-2 to TRBJ2-6; D not certain. CDR3 size: 18 residues. The V and J ends lost 2 bases and 0 bases respectively, with 14 bases between them. Germline-derived CDR1 and CDR2 are SGHAT and FQNNGV. The CDR3 loop reads CASSLSFPLVSGANVLTF. The CDR3 coding sequence is TGTGCCAGCAGCTTATCCTTCCCACTCGTCTCTGGGGCCAACGTCCTGACTTTC.

In regard to this clone: Other DNA sequences in the sample encode the same CDR3. The CDR3 loop is CASSLGLSSYEQYF. DNA of the CDR3: TGTGCCAGCAGTTTGGGGCTAAGCTCCTACGAGCAGTACTTC. This chain links TRBV28 with TRBJ2-7; TRBD1 might be the D (5 bases). Germline V gene lookup returns CDR1 MDHEN and CDR2 SYDVKM. The V gene lost 3 bases and the J gene lost 0 bases, with 9 bases spanning the gap. The CDR3 is 14 amino acids.